This T cell receptor (beta chain) was found in a study of metastatic and nonmetastatic thyroid tumors. Study background: Repertoire comparisons spanned blood and tumor or nodule tissue from malignant and benign thyroid patients.

Source study methods: CDR3 differences across clinicopathological groups were used to build a distant-metastasis classifier for papillary thyroid cancer. Through MiXCR, TCRdb re-clonotyped the PCR reads. These V and J calls rely on TCRdb rather than the paper's analysis. The table has roughly 83,000 clones, about 15% seen once. At least ten counts were recorded for this clone. All patients reached thyroid surgery having received no treatment beforehand. The sample taken for sequencing was blood. The sequence derives from a female donor with papillary thyroid cancer or a benign thyroid nodule (not recorded which). Some clones in this sample may be carry-over from other donors' samples.

DNA of the CDR3: TGTGCCAGCAGTTCGGGATTCGGTTTTTCCCGTAGCACAGATACGCAGTATTTT. It translates to CASSSGFGFSRSTDTQYF. The rearrangement joins TRBV28 to TRBJ2-3; D may be TRBD2 (5 bases). The germline V gene has CDR1 MDHEN and CDR2 SYDVKM. The CDR3 has 18 amino acids. V shed 4 bases and J shed 0 bases, with 20 bases lying between them. Using reference TRBV28 and TRBJ2-3 for the parts outside the CDR3, the full variable domain is DVKVTQSSRYLVKRTGEKVFLECVQDMDHENMFWYRQDPGLGLRLIYFSYDVKMKEKGDIPEGYSVSREKKERFSLILESASTNQTSMYLCASSSGFGFSRSTDTQYFGPGTRLTVL.